The text below deals with one T cell receptor beta chain. Its antigen is not identified. The assay was immunoSEQ multiplex PCR, and TCRdb's table has in-frame clones only and misses some. The sample carries 7,000 or so clones, about 75% recorded once. The data belong to a study of somatic mutations in cytotoxic T cells in rheumatoid arthritis. Background on the study: Flow cytometry sorted some V beta antibody-stained T-cell populations to nearly 100% purity, V beta1+ cells among them being sequenced for TCRB. Study-wide points: For patients with rheumatoid arthritis, CD8+ clonality went up with age, while healthy controls showed no such change. Within 8 of 65 patients, the single biggest CD8+ clone made up more than 20% of CD8+ cells.

From germline, CDR1 is LNHNV and CDR2 YYDKDF (reference sequence). The V gene lost 1 base and the J gene lost 9 bases, with 20 bases spanning the gap. The CDR3 extends over 16 amino acids. The genes are TRBV15 and TRBJ2-3; D possibly corresponds to TRBD2 (6 bases). The specimen was CD8+ T cells sorted from blood. This TCR derives from an adult with rheumatoid arthritis. CDR3 sequence (DNA): TGTGCCACCAGCAGAGTGACAGCAGCTCTGGCGGGGACGCAGTATTTT. This sequence encodes CATSRVTAALAGTQYF.